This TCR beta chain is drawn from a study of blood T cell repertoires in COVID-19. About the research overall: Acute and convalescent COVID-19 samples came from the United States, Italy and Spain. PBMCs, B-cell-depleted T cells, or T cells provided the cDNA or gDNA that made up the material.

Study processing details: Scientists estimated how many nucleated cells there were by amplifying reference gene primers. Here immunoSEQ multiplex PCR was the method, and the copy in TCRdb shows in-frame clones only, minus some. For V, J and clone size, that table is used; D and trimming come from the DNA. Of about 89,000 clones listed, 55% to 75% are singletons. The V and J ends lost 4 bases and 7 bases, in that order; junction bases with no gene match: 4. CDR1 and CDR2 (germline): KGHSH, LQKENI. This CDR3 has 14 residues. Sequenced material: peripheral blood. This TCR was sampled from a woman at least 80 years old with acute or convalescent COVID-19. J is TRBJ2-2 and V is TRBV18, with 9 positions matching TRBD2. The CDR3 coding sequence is TGTGCCAGCTCACGGGGACTAGCCGGCGGGGAGCTGTTTTTT. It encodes CASSRGLAGGELFF.